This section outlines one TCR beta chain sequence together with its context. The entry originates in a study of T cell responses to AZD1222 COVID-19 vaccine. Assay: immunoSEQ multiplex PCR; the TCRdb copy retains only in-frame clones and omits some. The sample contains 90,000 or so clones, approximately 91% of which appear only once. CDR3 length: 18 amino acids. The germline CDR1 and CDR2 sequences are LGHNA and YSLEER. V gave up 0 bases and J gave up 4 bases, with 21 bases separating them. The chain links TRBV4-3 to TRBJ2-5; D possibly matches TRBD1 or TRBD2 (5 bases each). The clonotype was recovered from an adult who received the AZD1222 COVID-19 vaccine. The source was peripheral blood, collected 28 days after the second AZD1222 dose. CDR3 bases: TGCGCCAGCAGCCAAGACCCCTGGGGCGCGACGGCGGGAGAGACCCAGTACTTC. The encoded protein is CASSQDPWGATAGETQYF.